This T cell receptor (beta chain) derives from a study of blood T cell repertoires in COVID-19. Across the study: Researchers got acute and convalescent COVID-19 samples from the United States, Italy and Spain.

Ages ranged from about 18 to 100 years, with residence in about 23 US areas. V was clipped by 0 bases and J by 2 bases, with 11 bases between them. Germline lookup yields CDR1 MNHEY and CDR2 SVGAGI. The CDR3 is made up of 15 amino acids. Sequencing used immunoSEQ multiplex PCR; TCRdb keeps in-frame clones, though not all of them. The sample yields roughly 430,000 clones, around 90% seen once. The sequence was collected from a woman aged 40 to 50 with acute COVID-19. Material: PBMCs or T cells enriched from blood (not recorded which). The gene calls are TRBV6-5 and TRBJ2-7; a possible D gene is TRBD2 (6 bases). This CDR3 reads CASSYSGGPTYEQYF. DNA for the CDR3: TGTGCCAGCAGTTACTCAGGAGGGCCCACCTACGAGCAGTACTTC.